One TCR beta chain is described in this entry. A junction end diverges from the germline sequence, so it may reflect a read error. Axillary draining lymph nodes of breast cancer patients supplied the node samples. TCRdb ran MiXCR on the multiplex PCR reads and lists one entry per CDR3 protein. The data contain approximately 210,000 distinct CDR3 sequences, 32% of them seen just once; the ten biggest clones take up 1.2% to 1.5%. The source of the sample is a study of breast tumors, draining lymph nodes, adjacent tissues. CDR3 size: 19 residues. In germline, CDR1 is MGHDK, CDR2 SYGVNS. The TCR comes from a female donor with breast cancer. Some clones in this sample may be carry-over from other donors' samples. The V gene is TRBV25-1, the J gene TRBJ2-1; 8 bases match TRBD2. Sequenced input: axillary lymph node tissue. The CDR3 spells CACSATGLGHEGSYNEQFF. CDR3 bases: TGTGCCTGCAGTGCTACGGGACTAGGACACGAGGGCTCCTACAATGAGCAGTTCTTC.